This T cell receptor beta chain was captured by sequencing in a study of cytomegalovirus exposure and HLA in healthy donors listed by TCRdb under 2017. As for the study more broadly: A later analysis indicated that the 90 to 150 validation repertoires were generated on the platform also employed for the 700 or so repertoires of the first cohort. The study aimed to test whether cataloging public T cell receptors could reveal signatures of past pathogen exposure. A separate validation cohort of about 110 different subjects was used in addition to the approximately 700-subject first cohort. The study combined high-throughput TCR immunosequencing, statistical association of individual TCRs with disease status, and machine learning to predict cytomegalovirus infection status.

Donors formed part of the validation cohort, which comprised about 130 subjects and was distinct from the first cohort of roughly 600 subjects. The CDR3 contains 14 residues, cysteine and phenylalanine counted. CDR3 DNA is the only sequence kept; it has 42 bases, read in frame from the first base. According to the germline V gene (reference sequence), CDR1 reads PRHDT and CDR2 reads FYEKMQ. The junction shows trimming of 2 bases on V and 7 bases on J, plus 14 bases between the germline ends. As regards this clone: There is no known antigen for this receptor. Per-nucleotide qualities are absent, and no much larger clonotype sits a single base away.

The receptor library was made with the immunoSEQ multiplex PCR assay. Regarding the original processing steps: A statistical classification framework was developed to diagnose cytomegalovirus status using the catalog of TCR beta chain sequences. Drawn from immuneACCESS, this table holds only the in-frame rearrangements with V and J called that TCRdb kept. Clones are partly lost; checked studies trace under half to an unresolved V gene and leave the rest unexplained. That table gives V, J and clone size, and the DNA gave D and trimming. The sample table contains about 190,000 clones; only one count was recorded for roughly 83% of them. Roughly 1.5% of the sample goes to the ten largest clones. Summary of the overall study and its limitations: In the study, 164 TCR beta chains were listed as associated with cytomegalovirus. A later analysis lacked HLA typing for the validation cohort, so it scored co-occurrence in that cohort across all 120 repertoires. The authors suggested that the approach could potentially be extended to other disease states and immunological phenotypes. A later analysis found that TCRs clustered in the first cohort also tended to co-occur in the roughly 110 validation repertoires, with 94% of cluster scores above 0. In both the original and validation cohorts, the classifier was reported to diagnose cytomegalovirus status with high specificity and sensitivity. A few of the identified cytomegalovirus-associated TCR beta chains were confirmed in vitro to be specific for cytomegalovirus antigens. Most TCR sequences were observed very rarely across donors, whereas some public TCRs were present in many individuals.

This chain is built from TRBV13 and TRBJ1-2; 5 matching bases give a weak D call of TRBD1. The sequencing sample was made of PBMCs. The receptor was isolated from a woman aged 18 to 35 in good health and CMV-seronegative. CDR3 loop: CASSLYLGRPGYTF. The DNA sequence reads TGTGCCAGCAGCTTATACCTGGGGCGGCCTGGCTACACCTTC.